This T cell receptor (beta chain) was identified in a study of blood T cell repertoires in COVID-19. TCRdb's table, derived via immunoSEQ multiplex PCR, lists solely in-frame clones and lacks some. The data contain about 70,000 clones, roughly 85% of them singletons. Germline CDR1 is MNHEY and CDR2 is SMNVEV (reference sequence). Trimming took 8 bases from V and 6 from J; bases not matched to a gene: 12. The CDR3 has 15 amino acids. Sequenced: peripheral blood. V usage is TRBV27 and J usage is TRBJ1-4; 7 nucleotides line up with TRBD1. The sequence came from a woman in her sixties with acute or convalescent COVID-19. CDR3 in amino acids: CASSRLGQRDEKLFF. For the CDR3, the DNA is TGTGCCAGCTCCCGGTTGGGACAGCGTGATGAAAAACTGTTTTTT.